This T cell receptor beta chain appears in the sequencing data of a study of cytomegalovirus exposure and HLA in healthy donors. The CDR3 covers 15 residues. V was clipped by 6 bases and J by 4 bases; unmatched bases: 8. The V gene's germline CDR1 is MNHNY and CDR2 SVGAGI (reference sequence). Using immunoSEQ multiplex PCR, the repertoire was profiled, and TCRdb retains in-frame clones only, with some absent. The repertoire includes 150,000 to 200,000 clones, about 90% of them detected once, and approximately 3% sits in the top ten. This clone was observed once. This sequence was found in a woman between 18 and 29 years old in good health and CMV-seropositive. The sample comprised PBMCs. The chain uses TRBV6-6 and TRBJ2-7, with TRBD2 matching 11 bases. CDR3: CASRVQGTSGYEQYF. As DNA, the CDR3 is TGTGCCAGCAGAGTGCAAGGGACTAGCGGTTACGAGCAGTACTTC.